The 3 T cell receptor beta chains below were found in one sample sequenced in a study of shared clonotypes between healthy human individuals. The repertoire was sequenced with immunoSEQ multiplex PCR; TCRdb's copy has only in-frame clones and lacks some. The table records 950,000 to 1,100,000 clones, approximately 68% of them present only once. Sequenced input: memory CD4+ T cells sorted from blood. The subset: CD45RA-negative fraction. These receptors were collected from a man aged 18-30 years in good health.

The CDR3 DNA sequence: TGCGCCAGCAACCGGGACAGGGCAGCTGGCTACACCTTC. This gives the protein CASNRDRAAGYTF. The chain has TRBV5-1 and TRBJ1-2; 9 nucleotides agree with TRBD1. V trimming: 6 bases; J trimming: 7 bases; junction bases outside the gene matches: 7. The germline CDR1 and CDR2 sequences are SGHRS and YFSETQ. This CDR3 is built from 13 residues.

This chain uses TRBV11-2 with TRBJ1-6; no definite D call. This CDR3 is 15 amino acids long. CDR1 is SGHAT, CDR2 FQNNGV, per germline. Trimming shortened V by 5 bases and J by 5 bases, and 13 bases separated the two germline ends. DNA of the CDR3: TGTGCCAGCAGCAGCTACAGAGCCCATAATTCACCCCTCCACTTT. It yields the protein CASSSYRAHNSPLHF.

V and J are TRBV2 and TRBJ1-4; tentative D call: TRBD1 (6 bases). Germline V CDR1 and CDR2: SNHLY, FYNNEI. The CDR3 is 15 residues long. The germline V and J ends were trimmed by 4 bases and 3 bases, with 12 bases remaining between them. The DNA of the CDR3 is TGTGCCAGCAGTGTAGAAGGGGGGTCTAATGAAAAACTGTTTTTT. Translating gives CASSVEGGSNEKLFF.